The entry below gives a single T cell receptor (beta chain) sequence along with its context. V lost 6 bases, J lost 2 bases, and 12 bases lay in between. The germline V gene has CDR1 SGDLS and CDR2 YYNGEE. CDR3 size: 14 residues. Assay: immunoSEQ multiplex PCR; the TCRdb copy retains only in-frame clones and omits some. The table includes around 66,000 clones, about 85% detected once. This sample is drawn from a study of OX40 agonist ivuxolimab in advanced cancers. The receptor was isolated from an adult with an advanced solid tumor such as melanoma, head and neck, liver or kidney cancer. This chain joins TRBV9 and TRBJ1-5; D may be TRBD1 (5 bases). Sequencing was performed on CD4+ or CD8+ T cells sorted from blood, taken in a trial of the OX40 agonist ivuxolimab. CDR3 bases: TGTGCCAGCACCGGGGGGAGATGCAATCAGCCCCAGCATTTT. Its protein product is CASTGGRCNQPQHF.